These 23 T cell receptor beta chains were all obtained from the same sample, sequenced in a study of lymphopenia after photon versus proton radiotherapy. Using immunoSEQ multiplex PCR, the repertoire was profiled, and TCRdb retains in-frame clones only, with some absent. The table lists roughly 150,000 clones, more than 85% of them singletons. The starting material was peripheral blood, obtained from a patient treated with photon-based radiotherapy. The receptors were sampled from a man over 45 with gastric cancer.

The chain uses TRBV4-2 and TRBJ1-4; weak D call: TRBD1 (5 bases). CDR3 length equals 20 residues. In germline, CDR1 is LGHNA, CDR2 YNFKEQ. Deletions cut 0 bases from V and 1 base from J, with 21 bases between. The CDR3 reads CASSQDGPREGGRTNEKLFF. CDR3 nucleotides: TGTGCCAGCAGCCAAGATGGGCCCAGGGAGGGCGGTAGAACTAATGAAAAACTGTTTTTT.

CDR3 protein: CASSLDGTLYNEQFF. CDR3 bases: TGTGCCAGCAGCTTAGACGGGACCTTATACAATGAGCAGTTCTTC. The chain combines TRBV7-8 with TRBJ2-1; D is perhaps TRBD1 or TRBD2 (5 bases each). Trimming removed 1 base at V and 4 bases at J, with 11 bases between. Germline CDR1 reads SGHVS; CDR2 reads FQNEAQ. This CDR3 comprises 15 residues. Full variable domain (rest looked up from reference TRBV7-8 and TRBJ2-1): GAGVSQSPRYKVAKRGQDVALRCDPISGHVSLFWYQQALGQGPEFLTYFQNEAQLDKSGLPSDRFFAERPEGSVSTLKIQRTQQEDSAVYLCASSLDGTLYNEQFFGPGTRLTVL.

V is TRBV7-7 and J is TRBJ2-5; the D is unclear. Between the trimmed V and J ends, which lost 1 base and 5 bases, there was a span of 8 bases. CDR1 is SSHAT and CDR2 is FNYEAQ in the germline V gene (reference sequence). The CDR3 contains 13 residues. Here the CDR3 reads CASSLVLGETQYF. The CDR3 nucleotides read TGTGCCAGCAGCTTAGTTCTGGGGGAGACCCAGTACTTC.

The chain has TRBV11-3 and TRBJ2-5, with 8 bases that match TRBD1. The germline CDR1 and CDR2 sequences are SGHNT and YENEEA. The CDR3 contains 14 residues. Losses at the gene ends were 5 bases for V and 2 bases for J; bases not matched to a gene: 4. CDR3 region: CASSKQGGQETQYF. The CDR3 coding sequence is TGTGCCAGCAGCAAACAGGGGGGACAAGAGACCCAGTACTTC. The entire variable domain, with the rest obtained from reference TRBV11-3 and TRBJ2-5, is as follows: EAGVVQSPRYKIIEKKQPVAFWCNPISGHNTLYWYLQNLGQGPELLIRYENEEAVDDSQLPKDRFSAERLKGVDSTLKIQPAELGDSAVYLCASSKQGGQETQYFGPGTRLLVL.

The chain couples TRBV6-6 to TRBJ2-7; D may be TRBD2 (5 bases). Germline V gene sequence: CDR1 MNHNY, CDR2 SVGAGI (reference sequence). This CDR3 has 13 amino acids. V was clipped by 6 bases and J by 4 bases, with 13 bases between them. The CDR3 spells CASSSDWIYEQYF. The CDR3 DNA reads TGTGCCAGCAGCTCGGACTGGATTTACGAGCAGTACTTC.

The chain combines TRBV7-2 with TRBJ2-5; D uncertain. This CDR3 has 12 amino acids. V was cut by 2 bases and J by 2 bases, with 3 bases left in between. Germline CDR1 SGHTA, CDR2 FQGNSA. The CDR3 DNA is TGTGCCAGCAGCTTACTTCAAGAGACCCAGTACTTC. This encodes CASSLLQETQYF.

This clone has a single count. This chain uses TRBV7-9 with TRBJ2-7, with D maybe TRBD1 (6 bases). Germline V gene sequence: CDR1 SEHNR, CDR2 FQNEAQ (reference sequence). The CDR3 length is 16 residues. V was clipped by 5 bases and J by 6 bases, with 23 bases between them. CDR3 protein: CASSHPPRGRGIEQYF. The CDR3 DNA reads TGTGCCAGCAGCCATCCGCCCCGTGGCAGGGGAATCGAGCAGTACTTC.

The chain is built from TRBV5-1 and TRBJ2-7; no firm D call. Trimming pared 4 bases from V and 5 bases from J, leaving 10 bases between. The CDR3 extends over 12 amino acids. Per germline, CDR1 SGHRS and CDR2 YFSETQ. The chain's CDR3 is CASSLRPDEQYF. In DNA, the CDR3 is TGCGCCAGCAGCCTTCGACCTGACGAGCAGTACTTC.

J is TRBJ1-5 and V is TRBV6-5; TRBD1 agrees at 7 bases. Germline-derived CDR1 and CDR2 are MNHEY and SVGAGI. CDR3 length: 13 amino acids. J was trimmed by 7 bases and V by 6 bases; bases with no gene match: 6. The CDR3 DNA is TGTGCCAGCAGCCGTGACAGGGCACAGCCCCAGCATTTT. Translating gives CASSRDRAQPQHF.

This CDR3 reads CASGRDDTEAFF. The CDR3 region has the DNA TGTGCCAGCGGCCGGGACGACACTGAAGCTTTCTTT. V is TRBV6-5 and J is TRBJ1-1; D possibly corresponds to TRBD1 (5 bases). The V gene's germline CDR1 is MNHEY and CDR2 SVGAGI. This CDR3 comprises 12 residues. Trimming stripped 8 bases from V and 3 bases from J, with 10 bases between.

This clone was seen a single time. The chain uses TRBV6-5 and TRBJ2-3; 7 nucleotides line up with TRBD2. The CDR3 contains 16 residues. Losses at the gene ends were 0 bases for V and 2 bases for J; bases not matched to a gene: 5. CDR1 and CDR2 (germline): MNHEY, SVGAGI. CDR3 loop: CASSYSKGGPTDTQYF. CDR3 nucleotide sequence: TGTGCCAGCAGTTACTCTAAGGGAGGGCCCACAGATACGCAGTATTTT.

J is TRBJ1-1 and V is TRBV18; maybe TRBD1 (6 bases). CDR1 KGHSH and CDR2 LQKENI come from the germline V gene. With 8 bases removed from V and 7 bases from J, the gap between germline ends came to 20 bases. This CDR3 is built from 14 residues. The chain's CDR3 is CASKTFRDKDEAFF. The CDR3 DNA is TGTGCCAGCAAGACCTTCCGGGACAAGGATGAAGCTTTCTTT.

The rearrangement uses TRBV25-1 and TRBJ2-1; D gene ambiguous. V gave up 3 bases and J gave up 4 bases, with 13 bases separating them. The CDR3 runs 15 residues. Germline CDR1 reads MGHDK; CDR2 reads SYGVNS. This CDR3 reads CASSDSTYLYNEQFF. Here the CDR3 DNA reads TGTGCCAGCAGTGATTCAACGTACTTATACAATGAGCAGTTCTTC.

The chain carries TRBV18 and TRBJ1-1; D might be TRBD1 (6 bases). The germline gives CDR1 KGHSH, CDR2 LQKENI. The CDR3 runs to 14 residues. Between the trimmed V and J ends, which lost 3 bases and 5 bases, there was a span of 13 bases. The CDR3 here is CASSPLDRSTEAFF. CDR3 nucleotides: TGTGCCAGCTCACCCCTGGACAGATCAACTGAAGCTTTCTTT. Together with reference TRBV18 and TRBJ1-1, the CDR3 gives the full variable domain: NAGVMQNPRHLVRRRGQEARLRCSPMKGHSHVYWYRQLPEEGLKFMVYLQKENIIDESGMPKERFSAEFPKEGPSILRIQQVVRGDSAAYFCASSPLDRSTEAFFGQGTRLTVV.

The gene calls are TRBV6-1 and TRBJ1-1; D may be TRBD1 (5 bases). This CDR3 is 12 amino acids long. V lost 7 bases, J lost 5 bases, and 11 bases lay in between. The germline CDR1 and CDR2 sequences are MNHNS and SASEGT. CDR3 bases: TGTGCCAGCAAATACGGGGGGACTGAAGCTTTCTTT. This codes for CASKYGGTEAFF.

The chain has TRBV9 and TRBJ1-5; 7 positions agree with TRBD1. Germline V gene lookup returns CDR1 SGDLS and CDR2 YYNGEE. Unmatched junction bases numbered 3, after V lost 4 bases and J lost 2 bases. CDR3 size: 14 residues. This CDR3 is CASSPDRGNQPQHF. The CDR3 DNA reads TGTGCCAGCAGCCCCGACAGGGGCAATCAGCCCCAGCATTTT. Drawing the rest from reference TRBV9 and TRBJ1-5, the complete variable domain is DSGVTQTPKHLITATGQRVTLRCSPRSGDLSVYWYQQSLDQGLQFLIQYYNGEERAKGNILERFSAQQFPDLHSELNLSSLELGDSALYFCASSPDRGNQPQHFGDGTRLSIL.

The V call is TRBV7-9, the J call TRBJ2-6, with a tentative D call TRBD2 (5 bases). The length of the CDR3 is 15 residues. Looked up from germline, CDR1 is SEHNR and CDR2 is FQNEAQ (reference sequence). Between the trimmed V and J ends, which lost 0 bases and 3 bases, there was a span of 6 bases. The CDR3, as DNA: TGTGCCAGCAGCTTAGCAGAGGGTGGGGCCAACGTCCTGACTTTC. Encoded protein: CASSLAEGGANVLTF.

V is TRBV5-8 and J is TRBJ2-1; D might be TRBD2 (6 bases). The germline V gene has CDR1 SGHTS and CDR2 YDEGEE. CDR3 size: 15 residues. The V end lost 4 bases, the J end lost 2 bases, and 13 bases lay between the germline ends. Here the CDR3 reads CASSHSGEAYNEQFF. The CDR3 DNA is TGTGCCAGCAGCCATAGCGGCGAAGCCTACAATGAGCAGTTCTTC.

The genes are TRBV7-9 and TRBJ2-1; possible D gene TRBD1, 6 bases. The V gene lost 3 bases and the J gene lost 7 bases, with 13 bases spanning the gap. The CDR3 spans 14 residues. Germline V gene data show CDR1 as SEHNR and CDR2 as FQNEAQ (reference sequence). The chain's CDR3 is CASSFEGERNEQFF. CDR3 DNA: TGTGCCAGCAGCTTTGAGGGGGAAAGGAATGAGCAGTTCTTC. Together with reference TRBV7-9 and TRBJ2-1, the CDR3 gives the full variable domain: DTGVSQNPRHKITKRGQNVTFRCDPISEHNRLYWYRQTLGQGPEFLTYFQNEAQLEKSRLLSDRFSAERPKGSFSTLEIQRTEQGDSAMYLCASSFEGERNEQFFGPGTRLTVL.

The V gene is TRBV6-6, the J gene TRBJ2-5; 10 nucleotides agree with TRBD2. The CDR3 spans 16 residues. The germline gives CDR1 MNHNY, CDR2 SVGAGI (reference sequence). Losses at the gene ends were 0 bases for V and 1 base for J; bases not matched to a gene: 2. This CDR3 is CASSYSLAGGQETQYF. The DNA of the CDR3 is TGTGCCAGCAGTTACTCATTAGCGGGAGGCCAAGAGACCCAGTACTTC.

J is TRBJ2-3 and V is TRBV27; unclear D gene. Germline CDR1 MNHEY, CDR2 SMNVEV (reference sequence). The CDR3 covers 15 residues. V lost 6 bases to trimming and J lost 0 bases, with 13 bases between them. CDR3 in amino acids: CASRPWSASTDTQYF. CDR3 bases: TGTGCCAGCAGACCCTGGTCGGCTAGCACAGATACGCAGTATTTT.

The chain carries TRBV6-5 and TRBJ2-2, with D tentatively TRBD2 (6 bases). Germline V gene data show CDR1 as MNHEY and CDR2 as SVGAGI. The CDR3 has 15 amino acids. With 3 bases removed from V and 3 bases from J, the gap between germline ends came to 11 bases. CDR3 protein: CASSYTGVDTGELFF. In DNA form, the CDR3 reads TGTGCCAGCAGTTATACGGGAGTGGACACCGGGGAGCTGTTTTTT.

The chain couples TRBV19 to TRBJ2-4; 9 bases fit TRBD1. CDR3 length equals 18 residues. J was trimmed by 1 base and V by 4 bases; bases with no gene match: 11. Germline values: CDR1 LNHDA, CDR2 SQIVND (reference sequence). CDR3 sequence reads: CASSNQPGTGRAKNIQYF. DNA for the CDR3: TGTGCCAGTAGTAACCAGCCTGGGACAGGGAGGGCCAAAAACATTCAGTACTTC.